The source of this T cell receptor (beta chain) is a study of regulatory T cells in long-lasting Graves disease. The CDR3 covers 14 residues. J lost 2 bases, V lost 5 bases, and 7 bases had no gene match. Germline V gives CDR1 SGHRS, CDR2 YFSETQ. Stated time point: persistent/refractory GD, antithyroid drugs over 5 years with positive TRAb. RNA isolated from PBMCs was used to make the TCR library. iRepertoire HTBI primers and Arm-PCR of CDR3 regions built TCR beta libraries. Using its own MiXCR run on the multiplex PCR reads, TCRdb lists one record per CDR3 protein. The table includes a few hundred thousand distinct CDR3 sequences, about 21% detected once. This clonotype was picked up a small number of times.

Sequenced material: peripheral blood mononuclear cells (PBMCs), taken when the disease was refractory, from a patient treated with antithyroid drugs. This chain joins TRBV5-1 and TRBJ2-7; 7 bases line up with TRBD2. The receptor was derived from a female donor with Graves disease. DNA of the CDR3: TGCGCCAGCAGTCTCTGGGGGGGGGCCTACGAGCAGTACTTC. This translates into CASSLWGGAYEQYF.